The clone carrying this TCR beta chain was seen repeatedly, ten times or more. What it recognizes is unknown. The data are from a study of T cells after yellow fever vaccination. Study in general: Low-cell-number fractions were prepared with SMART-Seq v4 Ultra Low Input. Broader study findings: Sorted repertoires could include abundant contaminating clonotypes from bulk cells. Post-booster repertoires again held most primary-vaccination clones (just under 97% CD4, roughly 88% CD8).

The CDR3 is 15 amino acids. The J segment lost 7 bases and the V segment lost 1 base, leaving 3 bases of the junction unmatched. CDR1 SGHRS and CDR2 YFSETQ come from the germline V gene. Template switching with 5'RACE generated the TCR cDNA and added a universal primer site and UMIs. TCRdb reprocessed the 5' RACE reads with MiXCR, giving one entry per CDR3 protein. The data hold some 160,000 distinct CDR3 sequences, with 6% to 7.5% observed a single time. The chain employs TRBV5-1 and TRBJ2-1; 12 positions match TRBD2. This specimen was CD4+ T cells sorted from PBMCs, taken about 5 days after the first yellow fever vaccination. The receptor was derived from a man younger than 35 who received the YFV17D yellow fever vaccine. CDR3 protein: CASSLWLAGGNEQFF. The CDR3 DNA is TGCGCCAGCAGCTTGTGGCTAGCGGGGGGGAATGAGCAGTTCTTC.